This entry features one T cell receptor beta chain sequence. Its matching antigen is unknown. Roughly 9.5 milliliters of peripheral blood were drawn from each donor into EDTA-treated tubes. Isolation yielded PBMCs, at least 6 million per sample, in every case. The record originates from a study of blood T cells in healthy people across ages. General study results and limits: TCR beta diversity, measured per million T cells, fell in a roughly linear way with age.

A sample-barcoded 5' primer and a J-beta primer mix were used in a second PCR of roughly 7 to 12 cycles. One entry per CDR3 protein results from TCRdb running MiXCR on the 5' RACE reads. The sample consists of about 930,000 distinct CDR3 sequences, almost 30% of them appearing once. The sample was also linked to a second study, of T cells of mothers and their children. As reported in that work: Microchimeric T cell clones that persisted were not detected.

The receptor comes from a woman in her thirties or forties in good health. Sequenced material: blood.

The CDR3 is CASSPSMPNSPLHF. The CDR3 nucleotides are TGTGCCAGCAGTCCATCAATGCCTAATTCACCCCTCCACTTT. The chain has TRBV6-6 and TRBJ1-6; D is unresolved. Germline V gives CDR1 MNHNY, CDR2 SVGAGI (reference sequence). V was pared by 5 bases and J by 6 bases, with 11 bases between. The CDR3 is 14 residues long.